Reported below is one T cell receptor beta chain. Its antigen is unknown. This record belongs to a study of blood T cells in healthy people across ages. Extracted total RNA amounted to at least 5.5 micrograms for each sample. This CDR3 region has 13 residues. A J-beta primer mix and a sample-barcoded 5' primer were used in a second PCR of roughly 7 to 12 cycles. Every molecule of cDNA carried a tag from a template-switch adaptor with 12 random nucleotides. TCRdb re-derived calls from the 5' RACE reads in MiXCR, one entry per CDR3 protein. The sample holds around 400,000 distinct CDR3 sequences; 50% to 60% are singletons and the top ten take under 65%. Broader study findings: Roughly linear age-related decline in beta diversity appeared, significant by age roughly 40. More naive CD4+ cells and higher diversity marked long-lived donors relative to aged donors.

This TCR derives from a man between 60 and 75 years old in good health. The chain employs TRBV12-3 or TRBV12-4 and TRBJ2-7; 7 bases are a match to TRBD2. With the DNA end fitting TRBJ2-5 better, the J assignment may be wrong. Sequenced material: blood. The CDR3 sequence is CASSPAGVKTQYF. The CDR3 nucleotides read TGTGCCAGCAGCCCCGCGGGGGTAAAGACCCAGTACTTC.